This note documents a single T cell receptor (beta chain) sequence. At one end the junction does not follow the germline gene, possibly because of a read error. This sample is drawn from a study of OX40 agonist ivuxolimab in advanced cancers. Profiled with immunoSEQ multiplex PCR; TCRdb holds only in-frame clones, not every one. The repertoire includes over 45,000 clones, around 83% of them detected once, and about 0.65% sits in the top ten. In germline, CDR1 is SSHAT, CDR2 FNYEAQ (reference sequence). The CDR3 has 15 residues. The chain recombines TRBV7-7 with TRBJ2-5, with 8 nucleotides matching TRBD2. This receptor was obtained from an adult with an advanced solid tumor such as melanoma, head and neck, liver or kidney cancer. This specimen consisted of CD4+ or CD8+ T cells sorted from blood, obtained in a trial of the OX40 agonist ivuxolimab. CDR3 nucleotides: TGTGCTAGCAGCTTATCCGGGAGGGGGGAAGAGACCCAGTACTTC. Protein sequence: CASSLSGRGEETQYF.